Following are 22 T cell receptor beta chains from one sample sequenced in a study of blood T cell repertoires in COVID-19. Here immunoSEQ multiplex PCR was the method, and the copy in TCRdb shows in-frame clones only, minus some. The sample holds about 150,000 clones, about 83% seen once. Sequencing input: peripheral blood. These receptor sequences come from an elderly woman with acute or convalescent COVID-19.

The gene calls are TRBV28 and TRBJ2-5; D possibly corresponds to TRBD2 (5 bases). Germline CDR1 MDHEN, CDR2 SYDVKM. CDR3 length: 18 amino acids. V was cut by 5 bases and J by 0 bases, with 22 bases left in between. DNA of the CDR3: TGTGCCAGCAGTCCCTCAAAGCGGTACAATAGACACCAAGAGACCCAGTACTTC. Translation: CASSPSKRYNRHQETQYF. The complete variable domain, with remaining parts taken from reference TRBV28 and TRBJ2-5, reads DVKVTQSSRYLVKRTGEKVFLECVQDMDHENMFWYRQDPGLGLRLIYFSYDVKMKEKGDIPEGYSVSREKKERFSLILESASTNQTSMYLCASSPSKRYNRHQETQYFGPGTRLLVL.

V usage is TRBV27 and J usage is TRBJ1-2; no definite D call. This CDR3 spans 13 amino acids. Trimming took 4 bases from V and 5 from J, leaving 11 bases between them. Germline lookup yields CDR1 MNHEY and CDR2 SMNVEV (reference sequence). The CDR3 coding sequence is TGTGCCAGCAGTTATGACGGGATTTATGGCTACACCTTC. Protein sequence: CASSYDGIYGYTF.

As concerns this clone: Different DNA sequences within this sample yield the same CDR3. The V gene is TRBV18, the J gene TRBJ1-2, with 8 positions matching TRBD1. V trimming: 2 bases; J trimming: 4 bases; junction bases outside the gene matches: 3. CDR1 and CDR2 (germline): KGHSH, LQKENI. This CDR3 contains 14 residues. The CDR3 here is CASSPDDRGYGYTF. The CDR3 coding sequence is TGTGCCAGCTCACCAGATGACAGGGGCTATGGCTACACCTTC.

The genes are TRBV11-2 and TRBJ2-5; a weak D match, TRBD1 (6 bases). Trimming took off 4 bases at V and 7 bases at J, with 16 bases between the two ends. This CDR3 is 14 amino acids long. Germline V gene lookup returns CDR1 SGHAT and CDR2 FQNNGV. The CDR3 DNA sequence: TGTGCCAGCAGCTCAGGACAGTCGTCAGTGACCCAGTACTTC. Translated: CASSSGQSSVTQYF.

In this sample, this clone turned up a few times. The V and J genes are TRBV19 and TRBJ1-2; D is possibly TRBD1 (6 bases). Germline CDR1 reads LNHDA; CDR2 reads SQIVND (reference sequence). Between the trimmed V and J ends, which lost 3 bases and 2 bases, there was a span of 10 bases. This CDR3 has 14 residues. The CDR3 region is CASSISGENYGYTF. The CDR3 bases are TGTGCCAGTAGTATTTCAGGGGAGAACTATGGCTACACCTTC.

This chain joins TRBV6-5 and TRBJ1-1; D is unresolved. The CDR3 spans 11 residues. With 5 bases removed from V and 6 bases from J, the gap between germline ends came to 7 bases. The germline V gene encodes CDR1 MNHEY and CDR2 SVGAGI. Here the CDR3 reads CASSRGAEAFF. For the CDR3, the DNA is TGTGCCAGCAGTCGAGGTGCTGAAGCTTTCTTT.

The chain employs TRBV7-2 and TRBJ2-1; D is possibly TRBD2 (6 bases). Trimming cost V 5 bases and J 6 bases, with 20 bases left between them. The CDR3 contains 16 residues. Per the germline V gene, CDR1 is SGHTA and CDR2 is FQGNSA. CDR3 DNA: TGTGCCAGCAGCCCGGACTACAGTGGGGGTCTCAATGAGCAGTTCTTC. It codes for CASSPDYSGGLNEQFF.

This clone appeared a few times. CDR3 in amino acids: CASSLRTDGATQYF. CDR3 nucleotide sequence: TGCGCCAGCAGCTTGCGGACCGATGGGGCTACGCAGTATTTT. The rearrangement uses TRBV5-1 and TRBJ2-3; D perhaps matches TRBD1 (5 bases). The CDR3 loop spans 14 amino acids. The germline V and J ends were trimmed by 1 base and 8 bases, with 14 bases remaining between them. CDR1 is SGHRS, CDR2 YFSETQ, per germline.

The rearrangement joins TRBV11-3 to TRBJ2-1, with a weak D call TRBD1 (6 bases). Germline V gene sequence: CDR1 SGHNT, CDR2 YENEEA. This CDR3 is 15 amino acids long. V lost 2 bases, J lost 8 bases, and 16 bases lay in between. For the CDR3, the DNA is TGTGCCAGCAGCTTACGATTTGGGGGCTCCGATGAGCAGTTCTTC. Translation: CASSLRFGGSDEQFF.

The chain has TRBV2 and TRBJ2-1; TRBD2 matches 10 bases. The CDR3 is made up of 14 amino acids. CDR1 and CDR2 from the germline V gene are SNHLY and FYNNEI. Unmatched junction bases numbered 12, after V lost 9 bases and J lost 10 bases. The DNA of the CDR3 is TGTGCCAGTTCACTAGCGGGGACTACACAAGAGCAGTTCTTC. It specifies CASSLAGTTQEQFF.

The rearrangement links TRBV20-1 to TRBJ2-7, with D perhaps matching TRBD1 (6 bases). The V gene's germline CDR1 is DFQATT and CDR2 SNEGSKA (reference sequence). The CDR3 has 11 residues. Trimming cost V 4 bases and J 9 bases, with 13 bases left between them. CDR3 bases: TGCAGTGCTACAGGGGTCCAGGGGCAGTACTTC. Residues: CSATGVQGQYF.

The chain recombines TRBV18 with TRBJ2-2; 9 nucleotides align to TRBD1. CDR3 size: 14 residues. V trimming: 4 bases; J trimming: 4 bases; junction bases outside the gene matches: 1. Germline V CDR1 and CDR2: KGHSH, LQKENI. The CDR3 DNA reads as TGTGCCAGCTCACTGACAGGGGGCACCGGGGAGCTGTTTTTT. Its protein is CASSLTGGTGELFF.

The chain combines TRBV6-5 with TRBJ2-3, with 8 bases identical to TRBD2. V shed 6 bases, J shed 5 bases, and the junction held 7 bases outside the gene matches. The germline gives CDR1 MNHEY, CDR2 SVGAGI. The CDR3 has 14 amino acids. The DNA of the CDR3 is TGTGCCAGCAGACCCAGCGGGGGCGAAGATACGCAGTATTTT. Translating gives CASRPSGGEDTQYF.

The chain recombines TRBV6-6 with TRBJ1-4; 9 bases align to TRBD1. V lost 5 bases to trimming and J lost 8 bases; unmatched junction nucleotides: 9. Germline V gives CDR1 MNHNY, CDR2 SVGAGI (reference sequence). This CDR3 is built from 15 residues. The CDR3 here is CASSKPTGGIEKLFF. DNA of the CDR3: TGTGCCAGCAGTAAACCGACAGGGGGAATAGAAAAACTGTTTTTT.

This clone was recorded once. The CDR3 nucleotides are TGCAGCGTTGACGGTCGAATTACTGAAAGAGCTTTCTTT. It is translated as CSVDGRITERAFF. The chain couples TRBV29-1 to TRBJ1-1; D gene unclear. The CDR3 has 13 residues. The ends were cut back, 3 bases at V and 10 bases at J, with 18 bases in the middle. Germline-derived CDR1 and CDR2 are SQVTM and ANQGSEA.

On this clone: Other DNA sequences in this specimen translate into the identical CDR3. The chain has TRBV29-1 and TRBJ1-2; 7 bases fit TRBD1. Per germline, CDR1 SQVTM and CDR2 ANQGSEA. The CDR3 has 11 residues. Trimming removed 4 bases from V and 7 bases from J; junction bases left unmatched: 3. The CDR3 protein is CSVGQGGGYTF. The CDR3 DNA is TGCAGCGTTGGACAGGGAGGTGGCTACACCTTC.

The V call is TRBV5-6, the J call TRBJ1-2; D remains unclear. This CDR3 is built from 13 residues. Germline-derived CDR1 and CDR2 are SGHDT and YYEEEE. V lost 5 bases, J lost 2 bases, and 10 bases lay in between. The chain's CDR3 is CASSLDINYGYTF. In nucleotides, the CDR3 is TGTGCCAGCAGTCTTGACATCAACTATGGCTACACCTTC.

This clone was picked up a small number of times. V is TRBV6-5 and J is TRBJ2-7, with D possibly TRBD1 on 7 matching bases. The CDR3 has 14 amino acids. In germline, CDR1 is MNHEY, CDR2 SVGAGI. V was trimmed by 0 bases and J by 4 bases, leaving 10 bases between them. CDR3 bases: TGTGCCAGCAGTTACTCGCAGGGGGGTTACGAGCAGTACTTC. Residues: CASSYSQGGYEQYF.

This clone has just one count. The chain carries TRBV5-1 and TRBJ1-4; no definite D call. Between the trimmed V and J ends, which lost 0 bases and 7 bases, there was a span of 19 bases. Per the germline V gene, CDR1 is SGHRS and CDR2 is YFSETQ. The CDR3 contains 17 residues. In nucleotides, the CDR3 is TGCGCCAGCAGCTTGGGAGGTGTGGGCGGAGGAGGTGAAAAACTGTTTTTT. Translation: CASSLGGVGGGGEKLFF.

The CDR3 DNA reads as TGTGCCAGCAGCTCCTGGGCCGGGCAGGGGACCGCCGGGGAGCTGTTTTTT. This encodes CASSSWAGQGTAGELFF. V is TRBV5-6 and J is TRBJ2-2, with D maybe TRBD1 (6 bases). The CDR3 covers 17 residues. Trimming pared 3 bases from V and 6 bases from J, leaving 21 bases between. CDR1 SGHDT and CDR2 YYEEEE come from the germline V gene.

This chain connects TRBV19 to TRBJ1-5; no definite D call. In germline, CDR1 is LNHDA, CDR2 SQIVND (reference sequence). V lost 4 bases, J lost 1 base, and 11 bases lay in between. The CDR3 spans 15 residues. CDR3 loop: CASSSQIQSNQPQHF. CDR3 nucleotide sequence: TGTGCCAGTAGTAGTCAGATACAGAGCAATCAGCCCCAGCATTTT.

The J gene is TRBJ2-4, the V gene TRBV14; tentative D call: TRBD2 (6 bases). Germline lookup yields CDR1 SGHDN and CDR2 FVKESK. The CDR3 totals 14 residues. Trimming cost V 1 base and J 15 bases, with 19 bases left between them. The CDR3, as DNA: TGTGCCAGCAGCCAAGTGGGGGGTCCCCCGTCTGGGTACTTC. This translates into CASSQVGGPPSGYF.